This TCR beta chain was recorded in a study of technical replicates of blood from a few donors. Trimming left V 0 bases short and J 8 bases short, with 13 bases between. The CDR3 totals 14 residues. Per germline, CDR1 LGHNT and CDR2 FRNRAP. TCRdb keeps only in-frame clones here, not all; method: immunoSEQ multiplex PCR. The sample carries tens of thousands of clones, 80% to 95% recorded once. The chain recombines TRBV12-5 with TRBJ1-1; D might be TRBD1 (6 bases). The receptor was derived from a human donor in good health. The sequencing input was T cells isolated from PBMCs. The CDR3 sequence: CASGLVIGGQEAFF. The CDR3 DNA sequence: TGTGCTAGTGGTTTGGTAATCGGAGGACAGGAAGCTTTCTTT. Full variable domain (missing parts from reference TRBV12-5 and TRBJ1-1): DARVTQTPRHKVTEMGQEVTMRCQPILGHNTVFWYRQTMMQGLELLAYFRNRAPLDDSGMPKDRFSAEMPDATLATLKIQPSEPRDSAVYFCASGLVIGGQEAFFGQGTRLTVV.